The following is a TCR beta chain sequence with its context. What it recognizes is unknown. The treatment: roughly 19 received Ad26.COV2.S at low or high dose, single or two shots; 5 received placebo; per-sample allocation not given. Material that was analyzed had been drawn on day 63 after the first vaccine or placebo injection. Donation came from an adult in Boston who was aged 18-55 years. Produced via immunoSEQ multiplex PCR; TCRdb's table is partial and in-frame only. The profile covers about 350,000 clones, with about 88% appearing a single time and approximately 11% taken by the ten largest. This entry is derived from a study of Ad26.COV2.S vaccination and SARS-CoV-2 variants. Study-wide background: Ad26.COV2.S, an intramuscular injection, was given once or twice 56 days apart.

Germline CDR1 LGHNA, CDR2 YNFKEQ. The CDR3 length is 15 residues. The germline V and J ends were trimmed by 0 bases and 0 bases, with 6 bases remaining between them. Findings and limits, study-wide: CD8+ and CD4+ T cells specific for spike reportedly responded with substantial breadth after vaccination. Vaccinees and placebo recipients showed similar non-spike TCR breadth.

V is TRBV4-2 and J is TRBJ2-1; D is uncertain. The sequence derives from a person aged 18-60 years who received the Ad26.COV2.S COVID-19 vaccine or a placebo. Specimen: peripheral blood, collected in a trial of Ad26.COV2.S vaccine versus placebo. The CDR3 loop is CASSQDRGSYNEQFF. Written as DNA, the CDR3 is TGTGCCAGCAGCCAAGATCGCGGCTCCTACAATGAGCAGTTCTTC.